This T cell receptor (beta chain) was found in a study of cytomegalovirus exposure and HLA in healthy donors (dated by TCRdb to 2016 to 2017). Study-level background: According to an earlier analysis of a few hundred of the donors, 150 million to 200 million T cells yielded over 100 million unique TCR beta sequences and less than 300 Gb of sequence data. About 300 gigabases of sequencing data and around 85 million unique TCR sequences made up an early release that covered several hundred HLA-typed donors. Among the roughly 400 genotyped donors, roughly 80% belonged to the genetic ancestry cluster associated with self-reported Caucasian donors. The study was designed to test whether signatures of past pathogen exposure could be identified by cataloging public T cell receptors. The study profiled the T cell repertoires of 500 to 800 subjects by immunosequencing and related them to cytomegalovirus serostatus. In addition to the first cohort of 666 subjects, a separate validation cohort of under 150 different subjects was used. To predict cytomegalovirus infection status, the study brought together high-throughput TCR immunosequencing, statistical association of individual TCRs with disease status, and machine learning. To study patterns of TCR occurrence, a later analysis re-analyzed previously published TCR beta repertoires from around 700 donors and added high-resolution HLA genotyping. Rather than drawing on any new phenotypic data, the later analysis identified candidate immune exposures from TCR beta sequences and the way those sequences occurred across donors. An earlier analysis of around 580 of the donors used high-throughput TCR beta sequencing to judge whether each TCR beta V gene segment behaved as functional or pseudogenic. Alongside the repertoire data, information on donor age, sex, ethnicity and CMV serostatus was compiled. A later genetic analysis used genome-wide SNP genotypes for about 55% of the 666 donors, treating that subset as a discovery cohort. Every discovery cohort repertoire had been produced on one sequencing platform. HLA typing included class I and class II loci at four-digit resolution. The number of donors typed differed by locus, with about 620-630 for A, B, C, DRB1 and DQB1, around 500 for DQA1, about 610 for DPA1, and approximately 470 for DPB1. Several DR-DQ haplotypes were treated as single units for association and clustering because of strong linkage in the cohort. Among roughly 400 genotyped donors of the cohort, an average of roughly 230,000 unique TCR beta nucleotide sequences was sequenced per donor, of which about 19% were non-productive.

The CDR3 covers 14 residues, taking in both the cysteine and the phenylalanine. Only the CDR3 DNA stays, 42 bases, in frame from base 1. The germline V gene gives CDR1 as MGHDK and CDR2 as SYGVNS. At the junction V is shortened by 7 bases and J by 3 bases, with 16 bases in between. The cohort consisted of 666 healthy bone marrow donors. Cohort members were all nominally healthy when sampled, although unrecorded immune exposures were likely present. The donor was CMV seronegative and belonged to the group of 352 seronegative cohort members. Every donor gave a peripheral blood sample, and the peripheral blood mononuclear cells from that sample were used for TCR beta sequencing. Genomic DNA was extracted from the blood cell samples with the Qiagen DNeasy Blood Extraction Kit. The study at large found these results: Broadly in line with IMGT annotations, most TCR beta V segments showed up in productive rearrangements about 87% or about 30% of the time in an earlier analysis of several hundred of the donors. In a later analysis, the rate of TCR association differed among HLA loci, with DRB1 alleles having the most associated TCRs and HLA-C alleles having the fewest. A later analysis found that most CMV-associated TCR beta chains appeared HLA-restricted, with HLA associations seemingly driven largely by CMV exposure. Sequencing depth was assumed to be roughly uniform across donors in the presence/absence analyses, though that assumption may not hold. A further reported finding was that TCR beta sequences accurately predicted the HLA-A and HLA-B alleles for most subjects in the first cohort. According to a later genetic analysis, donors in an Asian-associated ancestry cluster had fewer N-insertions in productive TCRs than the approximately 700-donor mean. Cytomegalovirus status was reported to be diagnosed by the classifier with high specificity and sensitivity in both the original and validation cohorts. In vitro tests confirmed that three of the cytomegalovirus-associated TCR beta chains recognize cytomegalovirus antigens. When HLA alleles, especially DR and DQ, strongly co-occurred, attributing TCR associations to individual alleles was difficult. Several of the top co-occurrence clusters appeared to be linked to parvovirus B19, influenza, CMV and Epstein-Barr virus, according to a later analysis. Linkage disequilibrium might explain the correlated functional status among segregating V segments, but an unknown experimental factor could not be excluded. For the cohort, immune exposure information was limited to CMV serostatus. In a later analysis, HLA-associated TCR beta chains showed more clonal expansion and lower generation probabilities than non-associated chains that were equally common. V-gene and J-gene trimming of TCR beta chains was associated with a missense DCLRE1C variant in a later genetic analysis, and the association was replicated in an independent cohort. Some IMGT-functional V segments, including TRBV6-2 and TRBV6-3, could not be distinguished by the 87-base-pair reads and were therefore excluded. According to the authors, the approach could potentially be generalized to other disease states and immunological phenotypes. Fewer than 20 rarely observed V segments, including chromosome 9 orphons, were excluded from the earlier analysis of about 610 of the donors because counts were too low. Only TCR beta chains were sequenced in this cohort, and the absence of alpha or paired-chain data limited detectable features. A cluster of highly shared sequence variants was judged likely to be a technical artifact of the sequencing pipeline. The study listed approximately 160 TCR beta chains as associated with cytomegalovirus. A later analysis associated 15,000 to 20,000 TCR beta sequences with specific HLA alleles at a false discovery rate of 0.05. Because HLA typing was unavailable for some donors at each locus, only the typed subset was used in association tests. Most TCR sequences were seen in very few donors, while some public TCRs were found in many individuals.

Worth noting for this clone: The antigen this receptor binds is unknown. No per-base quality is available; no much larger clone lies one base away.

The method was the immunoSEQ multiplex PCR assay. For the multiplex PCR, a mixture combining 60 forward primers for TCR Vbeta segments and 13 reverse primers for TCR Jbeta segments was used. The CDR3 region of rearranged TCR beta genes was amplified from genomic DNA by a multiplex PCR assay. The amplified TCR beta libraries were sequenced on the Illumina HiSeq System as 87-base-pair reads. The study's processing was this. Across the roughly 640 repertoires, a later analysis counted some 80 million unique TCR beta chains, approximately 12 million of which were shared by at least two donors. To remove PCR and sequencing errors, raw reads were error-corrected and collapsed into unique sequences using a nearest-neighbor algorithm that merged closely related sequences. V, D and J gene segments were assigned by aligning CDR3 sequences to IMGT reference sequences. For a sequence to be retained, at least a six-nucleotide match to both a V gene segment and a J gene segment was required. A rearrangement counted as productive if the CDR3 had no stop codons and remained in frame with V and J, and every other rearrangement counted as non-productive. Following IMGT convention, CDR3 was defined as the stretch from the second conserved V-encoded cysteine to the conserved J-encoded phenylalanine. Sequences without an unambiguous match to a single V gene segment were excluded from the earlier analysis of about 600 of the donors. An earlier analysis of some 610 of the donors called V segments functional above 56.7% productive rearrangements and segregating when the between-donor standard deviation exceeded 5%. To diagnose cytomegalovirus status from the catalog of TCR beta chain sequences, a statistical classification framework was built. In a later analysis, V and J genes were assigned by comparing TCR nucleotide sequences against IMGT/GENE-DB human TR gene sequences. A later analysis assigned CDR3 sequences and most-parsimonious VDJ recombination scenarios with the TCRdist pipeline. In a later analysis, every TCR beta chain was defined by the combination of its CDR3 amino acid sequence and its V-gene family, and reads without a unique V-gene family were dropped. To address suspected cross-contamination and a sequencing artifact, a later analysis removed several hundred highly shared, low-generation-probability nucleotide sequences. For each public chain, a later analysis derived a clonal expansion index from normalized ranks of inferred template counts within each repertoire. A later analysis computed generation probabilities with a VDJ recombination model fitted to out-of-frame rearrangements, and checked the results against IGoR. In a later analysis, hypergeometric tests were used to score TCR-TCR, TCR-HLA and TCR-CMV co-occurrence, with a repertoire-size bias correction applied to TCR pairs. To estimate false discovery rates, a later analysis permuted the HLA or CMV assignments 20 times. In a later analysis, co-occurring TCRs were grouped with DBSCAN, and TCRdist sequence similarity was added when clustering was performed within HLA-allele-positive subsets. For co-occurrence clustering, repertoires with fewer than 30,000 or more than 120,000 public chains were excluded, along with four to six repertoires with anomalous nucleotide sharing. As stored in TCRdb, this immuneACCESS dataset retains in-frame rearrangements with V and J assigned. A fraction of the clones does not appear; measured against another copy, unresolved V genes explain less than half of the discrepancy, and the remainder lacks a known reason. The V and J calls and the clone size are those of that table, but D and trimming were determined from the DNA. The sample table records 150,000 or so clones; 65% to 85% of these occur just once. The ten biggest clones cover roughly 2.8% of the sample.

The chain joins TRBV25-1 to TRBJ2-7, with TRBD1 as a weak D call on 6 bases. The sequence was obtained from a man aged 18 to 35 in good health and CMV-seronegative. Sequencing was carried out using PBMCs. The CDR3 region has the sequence CASTPPDRYYEQYF. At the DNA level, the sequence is TGTGCCAGCACCCCCCCGGACAGATACTACGAGCAGTACTTC.